The present entry profiles one TCR beta chain with its context. The specificity of this receptor is unknown. No per-base quality is available; no much larger clone lies one base away. Ficoll-Paque density gradient centrifugation was used to isolate PBMCs. The instrument was an Illumina NovaSeq 6000. cDNA libraries for TCRalpha and TCRbeta were prepared by 5'RACE using constant-segment primers, with sample barcodes and unique molecular identifiers added. RNA was extracted from every sample with Trizol reagent. The libraries were amplified in two PCR steps, and the second step added a second sample barcode and Illumina TruSeq adapters. Libraries were sequenced on an Illumina NovaSeq with 2 x 150 bp paired-end reads. As for the original processing: Reads were demultiplexed and collapsed into UMI-guided consensus sequences with migec v1.2.7. With mixcr v2.1.11, UMI consensuses were aligned to TRA and TRB V and J templates and assembled into clonotypes. A clonotype was counted as expanded or contracted only if both edgeR and NoisET called the change significant, with noise models trained on biological replicates. For edgeR calls, a false discovery rate-adjusted p below 0.01 and a log2 fold-change threshold of 1 were applied. PCA with hierarchical clustering of max-normalized trajectories of the 1000 most abundant clonotypes was used as exploratory dynamics analysis. Separately sequenced CD4+ and CD8+ repertoires were used to assign the CD4 or CD8 phenotype of responding clones. Through fastp at Q25 and MiXCR, TCRdb rebuilt clones from the public reads, retaining in-frame beta chains. Records with the same CDR3 protein are collapsed into one entry carrying the most frequent genes and DNA. The V and J calls follow TCRdb's processing rather than the paper's. The table for this sample lists 560,000 or so distinct CDR3 sequences; 15% to 20% of them were counted only once. Clones ranked in the top ten supply roughly 7.8% of the sample.

CDR1 and CDR2, per the germline V gene (reference sequence), are SEHNR and FQNEAQ. Between the V and J ends, shortened by 5 bases and 10 bases respectively, the junction contains 11 bases. The CDR3 numbers 11 residues from cysteine through phenylalanine. Left in the record is the CDR3 DNA by itself, 33 bases read in frame from the first base. The record originates from a study of T-cell memory formation after mild COVID-19 (dated by TCRdb to the early 2020s). About the study as a whole: TCR sequence clusters from the two donors were found to be largely donor specific. Longitudinal TCRalpha and TCRbeta repertoire sequencing tracked T-cell clones expanding and contracting after mild COVID-19 in two donors. The cohort was made up of two young adult volunteers, one female and one male, who were previously healthy. What the study reported, not specific to this receptor: Only a couple of mild cases were covered by the study, and larger cohorts that include severe cases with pre-infection samples were considered necessary. SARS-CoV-2 specificity of the second-wave clones peaking on day 37 was not confirmed. The detection of some responding clones in pre-infection memory suggests that pre-existing cross-reactive memory T cells joined the SARS-CoV-2 response. Contracting CD4+ clones were located mainly in the CM and EM memory subsets, whereas CD8+ clones were found to be enriched in EMRA. Clones contracting from day 15 to 85 had balanced CD4/CD8 phenotypes, while a second wave expanding from day 15 to 37 was biased towards CD4+.

This chain is built from TRBV7-9 and TRBJ1-1, with the D gene call left open. The source is an adult woman who had mild COVID-19 (a few samples of this study predate the infection). The sample titles of this study are shuffled in the database, so cell type and time point are left out; the donor was told from shared clones. The sample was PBMCs or a T cell subset sorted from them (not recorded which). CDR3 region: CASSKGGGAFF. The DNA reads as follows: TGTGCCAGCAGCAAGGGTGGAGGAGCTTTCTTT.